This TCR beta chain was sequenced during a study of Graves' ophthalmopathy and Graves' hyperthyroidism. Findings and caveats of the study: Most expanded thyroid clonotypes above 0.001 frequency also appeared in blood. Discriminating ophthalmopathy from stable hyperthyroidism, a 13-signature model attained a sensitivity of around 87% and a specificity of 80% to 82%.

Beta-chain TCR CDR3 regions were amplified from RNA transcripts. HTBI primers served in a first-round RT-PCR, which a second-round multiplex PCR followed. TCRdb analysed the multiplex PCR reads with MiXCR anew, one entry per CDR3 protein. The sample records 500,000 to 700,000 distinct CDR3 sequences, 35% to 45% being singletons. CDR1 is SGHKS, CDR2 YYEKEE, per germline (reference sequence). This CDR3 comprises 17 residues. Trimming removed 4 bases at V and 0 bases at J, with 17 bases between. Notes on this clonotype: Its cognate antigen is unknown.

Uncontrolled infections, other autoimmune diseases, pregnancy or lactation barred patients from enrollment. The diagnosis combined clinical symptoms, thyroxine, TRAb, thyroid ultrasound and orbital computed tomography scans. Sequencing was done on a sample of peripheral blood or thyroid tissue (not recorded which). The rearrangement uses TRBV5-5 and TRBJ1-3; D perhaps matches TRBD1 (6 bases). This receptor was taken from an adult man with Graves' hyperthyroidism. CDR3 sequence reads: CASSEGTTLRSGNTIYF. CDR3 nucleotide sequence: TGTGCCAGCAGCGAAGGGACAACTCTGCGCTCTGGAAACACCATATATTTT. The whole variable domain, filled in from reference TRBV5-5 and TRBJ1-3, reads DAGVTQSPTHLIKTRGQQVTLRCSPISGHKSVSWYQQVLGQGPQFIFQYYEKEERGRGNFPDRFSARQFPNYSSELNVNALLLGDSALYLCASSEGTTLRSGNTIYFGEGSWLTVV.